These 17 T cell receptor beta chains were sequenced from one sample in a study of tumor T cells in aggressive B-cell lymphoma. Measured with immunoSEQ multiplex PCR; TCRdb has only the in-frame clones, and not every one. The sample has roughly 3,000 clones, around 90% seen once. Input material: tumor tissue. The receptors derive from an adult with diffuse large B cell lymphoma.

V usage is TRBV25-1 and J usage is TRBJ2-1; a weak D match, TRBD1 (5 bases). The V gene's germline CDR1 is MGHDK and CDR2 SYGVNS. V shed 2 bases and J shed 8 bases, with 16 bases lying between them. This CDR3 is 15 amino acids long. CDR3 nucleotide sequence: TGTGCCAGCAGTGAAGGGGCAGGATGGGGCGATGAGCAGTTCTTC. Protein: CASSEGAGWGDEQFF.

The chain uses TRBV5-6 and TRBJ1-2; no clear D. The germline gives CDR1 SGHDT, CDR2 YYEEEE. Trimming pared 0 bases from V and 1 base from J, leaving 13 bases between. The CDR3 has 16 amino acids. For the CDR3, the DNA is TGTGCCAGCAGCTTGGGCGGAAGATTCGATAACTATGGCTACACCTTC. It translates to CASSLGGRFDNYGYTF.

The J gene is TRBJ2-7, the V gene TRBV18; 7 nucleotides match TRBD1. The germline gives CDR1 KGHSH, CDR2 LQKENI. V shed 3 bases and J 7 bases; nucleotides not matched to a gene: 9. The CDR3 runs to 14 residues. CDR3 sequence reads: CASSPNDRVGEQYF. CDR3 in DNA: TGTGCCAGCTCACCTAACGACAGGGTAGGAGAGCAGTACTTC.

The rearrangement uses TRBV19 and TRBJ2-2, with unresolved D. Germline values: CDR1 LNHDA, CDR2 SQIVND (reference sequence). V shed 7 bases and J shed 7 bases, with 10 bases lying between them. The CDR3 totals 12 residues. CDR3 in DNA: TGTGCCAGTACCTATGGTGGCGGGGAGCTGTTTTTT. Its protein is CASTYGGGELFF.

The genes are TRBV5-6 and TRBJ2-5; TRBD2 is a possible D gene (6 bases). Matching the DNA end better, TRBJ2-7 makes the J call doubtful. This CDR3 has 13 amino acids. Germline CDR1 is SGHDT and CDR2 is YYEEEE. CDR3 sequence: CASSLGTFYEQYF. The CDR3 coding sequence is TGTGCCAGCAGCCTGGGGACTTTCTACGAGCAGTACTTC.

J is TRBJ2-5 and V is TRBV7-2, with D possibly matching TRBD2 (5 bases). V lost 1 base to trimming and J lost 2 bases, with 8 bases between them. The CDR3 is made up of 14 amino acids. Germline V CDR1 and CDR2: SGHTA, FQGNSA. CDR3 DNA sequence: TGTGCCAGCAGCTTAGAACCGGGGCAAGAGACCCAGTACTTC. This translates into CASSLEPGQETQYF.

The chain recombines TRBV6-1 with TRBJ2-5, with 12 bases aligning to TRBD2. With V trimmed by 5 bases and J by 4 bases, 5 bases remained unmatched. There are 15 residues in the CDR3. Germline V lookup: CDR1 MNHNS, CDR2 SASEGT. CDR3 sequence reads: CASSPLAGGGETQYF. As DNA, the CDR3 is TGTGCCAGCAGTCCCCTAGCGGGGGGGGGAGAGACCCAGTACTTC.

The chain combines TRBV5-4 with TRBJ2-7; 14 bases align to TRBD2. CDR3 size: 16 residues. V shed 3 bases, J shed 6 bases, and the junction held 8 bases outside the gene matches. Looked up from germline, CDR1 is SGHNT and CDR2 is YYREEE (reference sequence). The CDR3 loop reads CASSSPGLAGVGEQYF. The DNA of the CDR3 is TGTGCCAGCAGCTCTCCGGGACTAGCGGGAGTTGGCGAGCAGTACTTC.

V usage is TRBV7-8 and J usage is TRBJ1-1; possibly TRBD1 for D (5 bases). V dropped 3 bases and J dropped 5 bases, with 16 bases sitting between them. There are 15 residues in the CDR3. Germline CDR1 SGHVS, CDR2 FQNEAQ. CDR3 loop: CASSFRGRAMTEAFF. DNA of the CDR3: TGTGCCAGCAGCTTTAGGGGCCGCGCCATGACTGAAGCTTTCTTT.

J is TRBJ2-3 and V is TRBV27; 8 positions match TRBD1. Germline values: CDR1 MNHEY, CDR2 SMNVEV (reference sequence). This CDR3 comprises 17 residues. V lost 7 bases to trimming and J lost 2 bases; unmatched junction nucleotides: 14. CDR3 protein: CASKRSRTGSPTDTQYF. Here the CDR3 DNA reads TGTGCCAGCAAAAGGAGCAGGACAGGGAGCCCCACAGATACGCAGTATTTT.

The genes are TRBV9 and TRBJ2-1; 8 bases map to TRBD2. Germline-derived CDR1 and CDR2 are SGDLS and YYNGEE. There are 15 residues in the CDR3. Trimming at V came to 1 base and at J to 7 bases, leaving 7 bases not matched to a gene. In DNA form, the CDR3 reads TGTGCCAGCAGCGTAACAGCGGGAGTTTTGAATGAGCAGTTCTTC. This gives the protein CASSVTAGVLNEQFF.

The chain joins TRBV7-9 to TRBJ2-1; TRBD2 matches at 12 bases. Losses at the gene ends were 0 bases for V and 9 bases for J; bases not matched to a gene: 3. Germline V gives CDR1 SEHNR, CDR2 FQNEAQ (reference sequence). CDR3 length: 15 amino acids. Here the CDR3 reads CASSLALAGGSEQFF. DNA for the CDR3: TGTGCCAGCAGCTTAGCACTAGCGGGAGGAAGTGAGCAGTTCTTC.

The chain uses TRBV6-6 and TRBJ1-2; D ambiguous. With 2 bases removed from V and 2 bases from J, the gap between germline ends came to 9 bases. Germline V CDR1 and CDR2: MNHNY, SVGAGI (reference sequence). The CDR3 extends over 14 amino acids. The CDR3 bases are TGTGCCAGCAGTTACGGAACAGCAAACTATGGCTACACCTTC. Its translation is CASSYGTANYGYTF.

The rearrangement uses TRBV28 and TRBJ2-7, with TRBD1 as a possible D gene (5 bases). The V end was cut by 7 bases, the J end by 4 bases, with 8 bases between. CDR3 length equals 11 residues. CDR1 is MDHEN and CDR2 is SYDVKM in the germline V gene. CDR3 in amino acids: CASIRGYEQYF. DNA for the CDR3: TGTGCCAGCATAAGGGGATACGAGCAGTACTTC.

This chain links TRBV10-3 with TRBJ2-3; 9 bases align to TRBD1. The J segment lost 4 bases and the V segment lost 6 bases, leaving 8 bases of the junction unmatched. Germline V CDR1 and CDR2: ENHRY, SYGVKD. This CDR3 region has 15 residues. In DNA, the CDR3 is TGTGCCATCAGCCCGGGACAGGGATCGCCAGATACGCAGTATTTT. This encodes CAISPGQGSPDTQYF.

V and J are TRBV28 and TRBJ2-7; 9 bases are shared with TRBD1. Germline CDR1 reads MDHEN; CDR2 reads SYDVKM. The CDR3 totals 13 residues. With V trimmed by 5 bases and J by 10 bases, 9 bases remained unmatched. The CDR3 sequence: CASSETGGNGQYF. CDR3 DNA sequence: TGTGCCAGCAGTGAAACAGGGGGCAATGGACAGTACTTC.

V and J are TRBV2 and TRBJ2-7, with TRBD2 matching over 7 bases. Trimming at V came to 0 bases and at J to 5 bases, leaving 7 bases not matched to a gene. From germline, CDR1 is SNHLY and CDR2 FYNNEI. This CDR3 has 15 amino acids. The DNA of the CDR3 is TGTGCCAGCAGTGAAGCGGCTAGCGGAAGCCACGAGCAGTACTTC. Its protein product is CASSEAASGSHEQYF.